These T cell receptor beta chains were read from a single sample in a study of blood T cell repertoires in COVID-19. This table comes from immunoSEQ multiplex PCR, and its TCRdb copy is limited to in-frame clones, with some not included. Of about 54,000 clones in the sample, approximately 88% were seen once. The sample consisted of peripheral blood. Source of these receptors: a human donor in a cohort sampled during active COVID-19. CDR3s include the opening cysteine and the closing phenylalanine or tryptophan. Fields, in order: D gene, CDR3 length, J gene, clone size, V gene, CDR3 DNA, CDR3 protein. The D gene is left open where the match is weak. Rows may omit the clone size; those that give it use once, few, many or a size class.

>TRBD1|13|TRBJ1-2|medium-sized|TRBV28
TGTGCCAGCACCCCTGCAGGGGGCTATGGCTACACCTTC
CASTPAGGYGYTF
>.|14|TRBJ2-7|.|TRBV14
TGTGCCAGCAGCCAAGACGCGATCCCCCACGAGCAGTACTTC
CASSQDAIPHEQYF
>TRBD1|15|TRBJ2-2|.|TRBV7-3
TGTGCCAGCAGCCTACAGGGGGCTAACACCGGGGAGCTGTTTTTT
CASSLQGANTGELFF
>TRBD1|15|TRBJ2-5|.|TRBV7-9
TGTGCCAGCAGCTCGACAGGGGAGGCGGGGGAGACCCAGTACTTC
CASSSTGEAGETQYF
>.|16|TRBJ2-3|.|TRBV7-3
TGTGCCAGCAGCCCTACTGGAGGCGGACCAAGGAATACGCAGTATTTT
CASSPTGGGPRNTQYF
>.|15|TRBJ1-5|.|TRBV3-1/TRBV3-2
TGTGCCAGCAGCCCCTCAACAGGGAGCAATCAGCCCCAGCATTTT
CASSPSTGSNQPQHF
>.|14|TRBJ2-1|once|TRBV4-1
TGCGCCAGCAGCCAAGAGGGCCCCGGGGATGAGCAGTTCTTC
CASSQEGPGDEQFF
>.|16|TRBJ1-1|.|TRBV7-2
TGTGCCAGCAGCCTCGGGGGAGGGAGCCGGGTCACTGAAGCTTTCTTT
CASSLGGGSRVTEAFF
>TRBD1|17|TRBJ1-3|.|TRBV3-1/TRBV3-2
TGTGCCAGCAGCCTTCTGGAGACAGGGGGGGCTGGAAACACCATATATTTT
CASSLLETGGAGNTIYF
>.|15|TRBJ1-3|.|TRBV5-1
TGCGCCAGCAGCTTGTTCACAGGGACTGGAAACACCATATATTTT
CASSLFTGTGNTIYF
>.|16|TRBJ2-2|.|TRBV18
TGTGCCAGCTCACCGGGCAGGGGCCCGAACACCGGGGAGCTGTTTTTT
CASSPGRGPNTGELFF
>.|15|TRBJ2-7|.|TRBV11-3
TGTGCCAGCAGCTTAGGGCTGGGCGCTCCCTCCGAGCAGTACTTC
CASSLGLGAPSEQYF
>.|21|TRBJ2-1|.|TRBV7-8
TGTGCCAGCAGCCCTACGGCCCGGAAGTCGGGGAGTAGTGCCCCAGGCGATGAGCAGTTCTTC
CASSPTARKSGSSAPGDEQFF
>.|16|TRBJ1-1|.|TRBV4-1
TGCGCCAGCAGCCAAGCATCCCAGGGGATGAACACTGAAGCTTTCTTT
CASSQASQGMNTEAFF
>.|13|TRBJ2-2|few|TRBV7-2
TGTGCCAGCAAGAGGGCGGGCACCGGGGAGCTGTTTTTT
CASKRAGTGELFF
>TRBD1|15|TRBJ1-4|.|TRBV5-1
TGCGCCAGCAGCCGCCAACAGGGGCGGGACGAAAAACTGTTTTTT
CASSRQQGRDEKLFF
>TRBD1|13|TRBJ2-1|.|TRBV27
TGTGCCAGCAGTTTGGCCCGGGACAGGGCGATGTTCTTC
CASSLARDRAMFF
>.|14|TRBJ1-6|.|TRBV6-6
TGTGCCAGCAGTCGTCAGTACGAAATTAAACCCCTCCACTTT
CASSRQYEIKPLHF
>.|11|TRBJ2-7|.|TRBV28
TGTGCCAGCAGGTCCTCTCTCGAGCAGTACTTC
CASRSSLEQYF
>TRBD1|14|TRBJ1-4|.|TRBV18
TGTGCCAGCTCACGTGAGGGGACAGGGGAAAAACTGTTTTTT
CASSREGTGEKLFF
>.|14|TRBJ1-3|.|TRBV5-1
TGCGCCAGCAAGGAACAGAGCTCTGGAAACACCATATATTTT
CASKEQSSGNTIYF
>.|16|TRBJ1-3|.|TRBV9
TGTGCCAGCAGCGTAGGGGCAGGGAATGGAGGAAACACCATATATTTT
CASSVGAGNGGNTIYF
>.|15|TRBJ1-1|.|TRBV5-1
TGCGCCAGCAGCTTGGCCGCGGGTCTGAACACTGAAGCTTTCTTT
CASSLAAGLNTEAFF
>TRBD2|15|TRBJ2-7|few|TRBV5-1
TGCGCCAGCAGCCCTACTAGCGGGGCGTCCTACGAGCAGTACTTC
CASSPTSGASYEQYF
>.|15|TRBJ1-2|.|TRBV4-2
TGTGCCAGCAGCCAAGATAGACAGGCCCTGAGGGGCTACACCTTC
CASSQDRQALRGYTF
>.|17|TRBJ2-5|.|TRBV15
TGTGCCACCAGCAGAGATCTCCTAGCCCCTAAGAAGGGGACCCAGTACTTC
CATSRDLLAPKKGTQYF
>.|16|TRBJ1-6|.|TRBV3-1/TRBV3-2
TGTGCCAGCAGCCAAGTCCCCGCAGGAAATAATTCACCCCTCCACTTT
CASSQVPAGNNSPLHF
>.|15|TRBJ1-2|.|TRBV23-1
TGCGCCAGCAGTCAATTGCTCCGGGACTTCTATGGCTACACCTTC
CASSQLLRDFYGYTF
>TRBD1|19|TRBJ2-2|.|TRBV4-1
TGCGCCAGCAGCCAAAAAGAAGACAGGGGTATGTCTGGCACCGGGGAGCTGTTTTTT
CASSQKEDRGMSGTGELFF
>.|14|TRBJ1-1|.|TRBV19
TGTGCCAGTAGAAAGGGGGAAGGCGCCACTGAAGCTTTCTTT
CASRKGEGATEAFF
>TRBD2|14|TRBJ2-5|.|TRBV5-1
TGCGCCAGCAGCTTAGCGGGAGTCCAAGAGACCCAGTACTTC
CASSLAGVQETQYF
>.|16|TRBJ2-3|.|TRBV7-9
TGTGCCAGCAGTCTTGGAGGGCTGCCTAGCACAGATACGCAGTATTTT
CASSLGGLPSTDTQYF
>.|15|TRBJ2-1|.|TRBV7-3
TGTGCCAGCAGCTTAGCGGGTGGATTATTCAATGAGCAGTTCTTC
CASSLAGGLFNEQFF
>TRBD2|16|TRBJ2-5|once|TRBV5-5
TGTGCCAGCAGCATAGGACTAGCGGGGCATGCTGAGACCCAGTACTTC
CASSIGLAGHAETQYF
>.|12|TRBJ1-1|.|TRBV30
TGTGCCTGTTCGGGGTGGAGGGCTGAAGCTTTCTTT
CACSGWRAEAFF
>.|13|TRBJ1-2|.|TRBV5-1
TGCGCCAGCAGCTTAGACAGTAACTATGGCTACACCTTC
CASSLDSNYGYTF
>.|14|TRBJ2-2|.|TRBV5-1
TGCGCCAGCAGCTTGGCCCAGGGGACCGGGGAGCTGTTTTTT
CASSLAQGTGELFF
>.|15|TRBJ1-2|.|TRBV5-6
TGTGCCAGCAGCTCTGGGGGGGGCGTAGGCTATGGCTACACCTTC
CASSSGGGVGYGYTF
>TRBD1|14|TRBJ1-1|.|TRBV18
TGTGCCAGCTCAAAAGGGGGACAGGGGACTGAAGCTTTCTTT
CASSKGGQGTEAFF
>.|13|TRBJ1-6|.|TRBV7-3
TGTGCCAGCAGCTCGGACAGAAATTCACCCCTCCACTTT
CASSSDRNSPLHF
>TRBD1|16|TRBJ2-1|.|TRBV5-6
TGTGCCAGCAGCTTGACAGGGGGCGCAAGGGGAAATGAGCAGTTCTTC
CASSLTGGARGNEQFF
>.|15|TRBJ2-5|.|TRBV4-1
TGCGCCAGCAGTACCAGGGTAACGGTCCAAGAGACCCAGTACTTC
CASSTRVTVQETQYF
>.|13|TRBJ1-6|.|TRBV7-8
TGTGCCAGCACCCCGAATACGGGGTCACCCCTCCACTTT
CASTPNTGSPLHF
>.|14|TRBJ1-1|.|TRBV5-1
TGCGCCAGCAGCTTGGGATTCGGGGGCACTGAAGCTTTCTTT
CASSLGFGGTEAFF
>.|15|TRBJ2-5|once|TRBV11-2
TGTGCCAGCAGCGAGGAGGCCCGGATCCAAGAGACCCAGTACTTC
CASSEEARIQETQYF
>TRBD1|14|TRBJ1-1|.|TRBV6-5
TGTGCCAGCAGGAGTGGGACAGTGAACACTGAAGCTTTCTTT
CASRSGTVNTEAFF
>TRBD1|13|TRBJ2-7|.|TRBV9
TGTGCCAGCAGCGAAGACAGGGTGGGTGAGCAGTACTTC
CASSEDRVGEQYF
>TRBD1|16|TRBJ1-3|.|TRBV10-2
TGCGCCAGCAGTGACCCGGGACAGGGAGCGGGAAACACCATATATTTT
CASSDPGQGAGNTIYF
>.|14|TRBJ2-1|.|TRBV19
TGTGCCAGTAGTTATAATTTCGGGGTCAATGAGCAGTTCTTC
CASSYNFGVNEQFF
>TRBD1|15|TRBJ2-1|once|TRBV10-1
TGCGCCAGCAGTGATACGGGACAGGGGGCGAGTGAGCAGTTCTTC
CASSDTGQGASEQFF
>.|14|TRBJ1-1|.|TRBV2
TGTGCCAGCAGTGAAGCCCCCCCGCGGGTTGAAGCTTTCTTT
CASSEAPPRVEAFF